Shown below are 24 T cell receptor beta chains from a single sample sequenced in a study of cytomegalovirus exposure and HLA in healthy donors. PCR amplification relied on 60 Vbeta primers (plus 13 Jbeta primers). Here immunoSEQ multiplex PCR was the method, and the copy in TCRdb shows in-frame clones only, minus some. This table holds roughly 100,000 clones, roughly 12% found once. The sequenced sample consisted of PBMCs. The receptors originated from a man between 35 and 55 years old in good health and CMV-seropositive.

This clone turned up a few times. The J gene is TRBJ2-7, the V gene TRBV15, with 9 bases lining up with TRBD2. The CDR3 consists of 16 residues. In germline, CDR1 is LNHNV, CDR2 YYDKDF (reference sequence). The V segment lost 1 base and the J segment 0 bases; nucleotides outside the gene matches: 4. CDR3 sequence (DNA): TGTGCCACCAGCAGAGGGACTAGCGCCAGCTCCTACGAGCAGTACTTC. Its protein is CATSRGTSASSYEQYF. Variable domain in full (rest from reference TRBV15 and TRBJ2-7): DAMVIQNPRYQVTQFGKPVTLSCSQTLNHNVMYWYQQKSSQAPKLLFHYYDKDFNNEADTPDNFQSRRPNTSFCFLDIRSPGLGDTAMYLCATSRGTSASSYEQYFGPGTRLTVT.

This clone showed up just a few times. CDR3 region: CASSFSLGTGTYEQYF. In nucleotides, the CDR3 is TGTGCCAGCAGCTTTTCCCTCGGGACAGGGACCTACGAGCAGTACTTC. V is TRBV5-6 and J is TRBJ2-7; 9 bases line up with TRBD1. Germline V CDR1 and CDR2: SGHDT, YYEEEE. This CDR3 has 16 amino acids. V shed 2 bases, J shed 2 bases, and the junction held 8 bases outside the gene matches.

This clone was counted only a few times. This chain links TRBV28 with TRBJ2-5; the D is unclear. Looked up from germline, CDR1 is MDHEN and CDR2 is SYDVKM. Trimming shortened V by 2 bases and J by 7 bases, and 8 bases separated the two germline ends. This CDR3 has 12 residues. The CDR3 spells CASSLTVRTQYF. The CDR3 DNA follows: TGTGCCAGCAGTTTAACTGTAAGGACCCAGTACTTC.

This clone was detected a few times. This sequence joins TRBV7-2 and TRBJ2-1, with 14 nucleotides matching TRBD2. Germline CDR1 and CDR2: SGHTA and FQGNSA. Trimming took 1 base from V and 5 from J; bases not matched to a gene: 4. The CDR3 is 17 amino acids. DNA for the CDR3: TGTGCCAGCAGCTTAGGACTAGCGGGAGGGACCCACAATGAGCAGTTCTTC. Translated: CASSLGLAGGTHNEQFF.

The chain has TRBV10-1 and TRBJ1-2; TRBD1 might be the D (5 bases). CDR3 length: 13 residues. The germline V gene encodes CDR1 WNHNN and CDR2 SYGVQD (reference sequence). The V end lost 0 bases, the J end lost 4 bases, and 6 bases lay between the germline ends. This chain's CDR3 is CASSESTGYGYTF. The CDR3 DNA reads TGCGCCAGCAGTGAGTCCACAGGCTATGGCTACACCTTC.

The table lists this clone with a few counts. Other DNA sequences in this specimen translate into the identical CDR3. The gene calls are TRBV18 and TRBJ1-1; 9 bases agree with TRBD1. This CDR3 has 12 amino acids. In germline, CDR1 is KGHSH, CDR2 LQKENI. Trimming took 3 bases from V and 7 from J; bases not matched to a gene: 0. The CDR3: CASSPGQGEAFF. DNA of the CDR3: TGTGCCAGCTCACCGGGACAGGGTGAAGCTTTCTTT.

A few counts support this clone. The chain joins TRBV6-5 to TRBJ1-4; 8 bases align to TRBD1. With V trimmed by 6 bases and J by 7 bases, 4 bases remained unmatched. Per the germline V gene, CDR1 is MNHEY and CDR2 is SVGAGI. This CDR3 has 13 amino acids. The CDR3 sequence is CASSRTGTEKLFF. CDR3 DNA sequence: TGTGCCAGCAGCAGGACAGGGACTGAAAAACTGTTTTTT.

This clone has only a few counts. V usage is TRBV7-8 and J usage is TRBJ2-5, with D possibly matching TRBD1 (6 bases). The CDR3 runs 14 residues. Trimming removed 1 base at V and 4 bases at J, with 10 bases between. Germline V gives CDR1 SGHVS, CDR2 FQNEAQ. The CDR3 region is CASSLDGRGETQYF. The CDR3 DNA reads TGTGCCAGCAGCTTAGATGGCAGGGGAGAGACCCAGTACTTC.

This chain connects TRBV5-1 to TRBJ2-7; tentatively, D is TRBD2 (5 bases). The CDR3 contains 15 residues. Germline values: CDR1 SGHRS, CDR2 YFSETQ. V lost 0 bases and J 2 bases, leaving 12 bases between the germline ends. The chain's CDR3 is CASSLAEGLAYEQYF. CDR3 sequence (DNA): TGCGCCAGCAGCTTGGCCGAGGGCTTGGCCTACGAGCAGTACTTC.

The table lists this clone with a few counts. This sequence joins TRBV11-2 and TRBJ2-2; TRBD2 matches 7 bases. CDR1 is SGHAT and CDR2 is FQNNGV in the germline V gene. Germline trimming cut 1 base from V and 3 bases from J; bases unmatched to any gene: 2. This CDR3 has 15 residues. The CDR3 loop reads CASSLGTRDTGELFF. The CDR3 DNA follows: TGTGCCAGCAGCTTAGGGACTAGAGACACCGGGGAGCTGTTTTTT.

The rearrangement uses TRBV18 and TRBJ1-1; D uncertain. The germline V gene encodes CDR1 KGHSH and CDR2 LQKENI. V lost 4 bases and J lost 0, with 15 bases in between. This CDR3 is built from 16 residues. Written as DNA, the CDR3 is TGTGCCAGCTCACAATCTAGGCAGAACATGAACACTGAAGCTTTCTTT. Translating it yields CASSQSRQNMNTEAFF.

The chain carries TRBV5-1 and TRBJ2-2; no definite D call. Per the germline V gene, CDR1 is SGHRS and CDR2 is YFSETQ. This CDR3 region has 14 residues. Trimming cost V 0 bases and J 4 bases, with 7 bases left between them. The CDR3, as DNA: TGCGCCAGCAGCTTGGGGCAGGCCACCGGGGAGCTGTTTTTT. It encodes CASSLGQATGELFF.

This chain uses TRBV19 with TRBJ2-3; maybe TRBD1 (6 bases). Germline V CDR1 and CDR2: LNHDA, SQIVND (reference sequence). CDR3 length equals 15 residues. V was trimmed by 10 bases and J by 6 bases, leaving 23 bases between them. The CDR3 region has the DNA TGTGCCACCTTACAACAACAGGGTAATCACGATACGCAGTATTTT. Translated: CATLQQQGNHDTQYF.

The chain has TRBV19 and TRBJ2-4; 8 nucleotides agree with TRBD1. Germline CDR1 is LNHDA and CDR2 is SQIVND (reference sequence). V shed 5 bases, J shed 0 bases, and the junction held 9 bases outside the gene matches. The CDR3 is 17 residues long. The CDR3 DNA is TGTGCCAGTAGTGTAAGGGGACAGGAGATAGCCAAAAACATTCAGTACTTC. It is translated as CASSVRGQEIAKNIQYF.

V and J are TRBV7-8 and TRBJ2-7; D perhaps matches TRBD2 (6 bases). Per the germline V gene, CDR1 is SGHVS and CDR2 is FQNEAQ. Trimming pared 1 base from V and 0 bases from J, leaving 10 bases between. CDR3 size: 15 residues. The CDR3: CASSLGGISSYEQYF. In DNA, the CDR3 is TGTGCCAGCAGCTTAGGCGGGATTAGCTCCTACGAGCAGTACTTC.

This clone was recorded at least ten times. The CDR3 loop reads CASSLVASATYEQYF. CDR3 coding DNA: TGTGCCAGCAGCTTGGTGGCTAGCGCAACCTACGAGCAGTACTTC. The V call is TRBV5-6, the J call TRBJ2-7, with a tentative D call TRBD2 (6 bases). V was shortened by 0 bases and J by 2 bases, with 12 bases between the two germline ends. The germline gives CDR1 SGHDT, CDR2 YYEEEE. The CDR3 length is 15 residues.

For the CDR3, the DNA is TGTGCCAGCTCACCACCCGGACAGGGGGAAAAGAACGAGCAGTACTTC. It yields the protein CASSPPGQGEKNEQYF. The chain couples TRBV18 to TRBJ2-7; 10 bases align to TRBD1. CDR3 length equals 16 residues. V was pared by 0 bases and J by 5 bases, with 7 bases of the junction left unmatched. Germline CDR1 is KGHSH and CDR2 is LQKENI. The complete variable domain, with remaining parts taken from reference TRBV18 and TRBJ2-7, reads NAGVMQNPRHLVRRRGQEARLRCSPMKGHSHVYWYRQLPEEGLKFMVYLQKENIIDESGMPKERFSAEFPKEGPSILRIQQVVRGDSAAYFCASSPPGQGEKNEQYFGPGTRLTVT.

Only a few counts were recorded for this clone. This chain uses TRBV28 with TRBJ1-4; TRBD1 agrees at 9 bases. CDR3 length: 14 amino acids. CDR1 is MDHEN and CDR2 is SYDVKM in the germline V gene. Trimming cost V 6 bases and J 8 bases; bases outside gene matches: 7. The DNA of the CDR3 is TGTGCCAGCAGCCCGGGACAGGGTGGCGAAAAACTGTTTTTT. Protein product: CASSPGQGGEKLFF.

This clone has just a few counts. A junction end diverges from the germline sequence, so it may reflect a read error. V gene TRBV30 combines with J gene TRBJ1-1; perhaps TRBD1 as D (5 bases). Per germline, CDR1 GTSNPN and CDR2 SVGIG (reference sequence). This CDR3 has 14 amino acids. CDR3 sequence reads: CAWTDRPRNAEAFF. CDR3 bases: TGTGCCTGGACCGACAGACCCCGGAACGCTGAAGCTTTCTTT.

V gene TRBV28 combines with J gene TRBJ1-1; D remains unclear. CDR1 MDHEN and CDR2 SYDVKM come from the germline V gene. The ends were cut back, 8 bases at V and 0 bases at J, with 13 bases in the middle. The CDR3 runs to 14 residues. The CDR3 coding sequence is TGTGCCAGCTCTCAGTTTTCCATGAACACTGAAGCTTTCTTT. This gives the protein CASSQFSMNTEAFF.

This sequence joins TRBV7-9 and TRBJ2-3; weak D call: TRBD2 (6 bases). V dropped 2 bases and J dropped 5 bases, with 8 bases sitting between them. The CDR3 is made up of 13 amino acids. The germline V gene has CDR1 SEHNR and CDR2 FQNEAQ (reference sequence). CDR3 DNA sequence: TGTGCCAGCAGCTTACTGCGGGGAGATACGCAGTATTTT. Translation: CASSLLRGDTQYF.

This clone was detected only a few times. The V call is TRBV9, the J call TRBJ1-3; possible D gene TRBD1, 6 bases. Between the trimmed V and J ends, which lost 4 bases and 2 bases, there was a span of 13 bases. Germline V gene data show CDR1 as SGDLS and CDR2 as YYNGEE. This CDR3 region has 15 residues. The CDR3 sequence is CASSFSTGTGNTIYF. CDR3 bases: TGTGCCAGCAGCTTTAGTACAGGGACTGGAAACACCATATATTTT.

CDR3 in amino acids: CASSGPEQFF. The CDR3 DNA reads as TGTGCCAGCAGCGGCCCCGAGCAGTTCTTC. The gene calls are TRBV11-2 and TRBJ2-1; the D is unclear. The germline V gene has CDR1 SGHAT and CDR2 FQNNGV. The CDR3 sequence is 10 residues long. V was cut by 5 bases and J by 10 bases, with 6 bases left in between. Drawing the rest from reference TRBV11-2 and TRBJ2-1, the complete variable domain is EAGVAQSPRYKIIEKRQSVAFWCNPISGHATLYWYQQILGQGPKLLIQFQNNGVVDDSQLPKDRFSAERLKGVDSTLKIQPAKLEDSAVYLCASSGPEQFFGPGTRLTVL.

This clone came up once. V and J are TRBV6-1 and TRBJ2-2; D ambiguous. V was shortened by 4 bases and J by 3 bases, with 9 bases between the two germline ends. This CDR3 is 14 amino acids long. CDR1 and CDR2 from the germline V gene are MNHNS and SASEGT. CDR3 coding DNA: TGTGCCAGCAGTGGCAATACTTACACCGGGGAGCTGTTTTTT. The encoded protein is CASSGNTYTGELFF.